These 8 T cell receptor beta chains share one sample of origin, sequenced in a study of sequential checkpoint blockade in melanoma (dated by TCRdb to the late 2010s). Per the publication, the treatment or condition label means: randomized to nivolumab then ipilimumab (arm A) or the reverse (arm B). Receptor amplification or capture employed the immunoSEQ multiplex PCR assay. The clones in this table, taken by TCRdb from immuneACCESS, are in-frame only. Not every clone is retained; where verified, under half of the shortfall comes from an unresolved V gene, and the cause of the rest is unknown. For this sample there are just over 15,000 clones; over 75% appear just once. The ten largest clonotypes hold about 32% of the sample. The starting material was CD8+ T cells sorted from blood (inferred from file names), obtained from a patient given nivolumab and ipilimumab in sequence. The receptor source for this set is a human donor with melanoma.

Only a few counts were recorded for this clone. The V and J genes are TRBV2 and TRBJ2-1; 8 bases fit TRBD2. Germline V gene lookup returns CDR1 SNHLY and CDR2 FYNNEI. CDR3 length equals 16 residues. The V and J ends lost 1 base and 4 bases, in that order; junction bases with no gene match: 6. DNA of the CDR3: TGTGCCAGCAGTGAAGGGGGACTAGAAAGATACAATGAGCAGTTCTTC. The encoded protein is CASSEGGLERYNEQFF.

The chain is built from TRBV9 and TRBJ2-5, with 8 positions matching TRBD1. With 1 base clipped from V and 5 bases from J, the junction kept 7 bases outside the gene matches. This CDR3 is built from 15 residues. In germline, CDR1 is SGDLS, CDR2 YYNGEE. CDR3 sequence: CASSVSGAGGETQYF. The DNA of the CDR3 is TGTGCCAGCAGCGTATCAGGCGCAGGGGGCGAGACCCAGTACTTC.

CDR3 in amino acids: CSATIGGRVGYTF. The DNA for the CDR3 is TGCAGCGCTACCATCGGGGGGCGGGTGGGCTACACCTTC. The V call is TRBV29-1, the J call TRBJ1-2; D possibly corresponds to TRBD1 (6 bases). This CDR3 comprises 13 residues. Trimming shortened V by 7 bases and J by 8 bases, and 20 bases separated the two germline ends. Per germline, CDR1 SQVTM and CDR2 ANQGSEA. Full variable domain (remainder filled in from reference TRBV29-1 and TRBJ1-2): SAVISQKPSRDICQRGTSLTIQCQVDSQVTMMFWYRQQPGQSLTLIATANQGSEATYESGFVIDKFPISRPNLTFSTLTVSNMSPEDSSIYLCSATIGGRVGYTFGSGTRLTVV.

This chain links TRBV2 with TRBJ2-7; a weak D match, TRBD1 (5 bases). Germline CDR1 is SNHLY and CDR2 is FYNNEI. Trimming cost V 1 base and J 3 bases, with 10 bases left between them. The CDR3 runs 14 residues. The CDR3 nucleotides are TGTGCCAGCAGTGAAGGGGGCTCGGGCTACGAGCAGTACTTC. Protein sequence: CASSEGGSGYEQYF.

The rearrangement links TRBV11-2 to TRBJ2-1, with a weak D call TRBD1 (6 bases). Germline lookup yields CDR1 SGHAT and CDR2 FQNNGV. CDR3 length: 15 residues. V was cut by 2 bases and J by 9 bases, with 17 bases left in between. The CDR3 here is CASSLSRGYRGEQFF. The CDR3 DNA sequence: TGTGCCAGCAGCTTAAGCAGGGGCTACCGGGGTGAGCAGTTCTTC. The variable domain in full, with the rest retrieved from reference TRBV11-2 and TRBJ2-1, is EAGVAQSPRYKIIEKRQSVAFWCNPISGHATLYWYQQILGQGPKLLIQFQNNGVVDDSQLPKDRFSAERLKGVDSTLKIQPAKLEDSAVYLCASSLSRGYRGEQFFGPGTRLTVL.

The J gene is TRBJ2-7, the V gene TRBV28; 10 bases match TRBD2. The J segment lost 1 base and the V segment lost 5 bases, leaving 11 bases of the junction unmatched. This CDR3 comprises 17 residues. Germline V gives CDR1 MDHEN, CDR2 SYDVKM. As DNA, the CDR3 is TGTGCCAGCAGTCCGACGACTAGCGGGTTGTCTTCCTACGAGCAGTACTTC. Amino acid sequence: CASSPTTSGLSSYEQYF.

The chain is built from TRBV6-4 and TRBJ2-3, with 11 bases fitting TRBD1. Germline assignment: CDR1 MRHNA and CDR2 SNTAGT. V gave up 2 bases and J gave up 4 bases; unmatched junction bases: 2. The CDR3 loop spans 15 amino acids. CDR3 amino acids: CASSDGTGGSDTQYF. In nucleotides, the CDR3 is TGTGCCAGCAGTGACGGGACAGGGGGTTCAGATACGCAGTATTTT.

This chain joins TRBV6-5 and TRBJ2-7, with 12 bases identical to TRBD2. J was trimmed by 4 bases and V by 8 bases; bases with no gene match: 6. Germline lookup yields CDR1 MNHEY and CDR2 SVGAGI. The CDR3 contains 14 residues. CDR3 protein: CASGTSGGPYEQYF. The CDR3 DNA sequence: TGTGCCAGCGGTACTAGCGGGGGGCCATACGAGCAGTACTTC.